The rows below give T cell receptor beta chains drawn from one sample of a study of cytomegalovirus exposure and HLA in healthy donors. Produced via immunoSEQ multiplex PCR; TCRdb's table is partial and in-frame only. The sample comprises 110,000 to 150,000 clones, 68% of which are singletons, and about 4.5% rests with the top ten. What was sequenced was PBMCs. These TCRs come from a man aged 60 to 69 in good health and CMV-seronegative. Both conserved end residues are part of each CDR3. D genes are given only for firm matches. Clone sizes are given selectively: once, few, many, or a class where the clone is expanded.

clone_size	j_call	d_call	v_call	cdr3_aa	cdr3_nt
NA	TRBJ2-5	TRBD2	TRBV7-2	CASSSGTSGSGQETQYF	TGTGCCAGCAGCTCTGGGACTAGCGGGAGTGGCCAAGAGACCCAGTACTTC
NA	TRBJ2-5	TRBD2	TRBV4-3	CASSQRGGETQYF	TGCGCCAGCAGCCAGCGCGGGGGAGAGACCCAGTACTTC
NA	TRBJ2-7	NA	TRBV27	CASRLGGAGTGSYEQYF	TGTGCCAGCAGACTGGGGGGGGCCGGGACGGGGTCCTACGAGCAGTACTTC
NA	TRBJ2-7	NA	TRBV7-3	CASSLEVANYEQYF	TGTGCCAGCAGCTTAGAGGTGGCCAACTACGAGCAGTACTTC
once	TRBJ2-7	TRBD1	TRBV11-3	CASSLEVGTGVHEQYF	TGTGCCAGCAGCTTAGAAGTAGGGACAGGGGTCCACGAGCAGTACTTC
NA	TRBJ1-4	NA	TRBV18	CASSRGGPGEKLFF	TGTGCCAGCTCACGTGGAGGTCCTGGCGAAAAACTGTTTTTT
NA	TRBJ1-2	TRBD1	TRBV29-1	CSADRGLGLGYTF	TGCAGCGCCGACAGGGGATTGGGCCTTGGCTACACCTTC
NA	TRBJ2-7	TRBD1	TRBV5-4	CASSLGVQGAYEQYF	TGTGCCAGCAGCTTGGGTGTGCAGGGGGCCTACGAGCAGTACTTC
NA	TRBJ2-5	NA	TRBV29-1	CSGGRVQETQYF	TGCAGCGGAGGGCGGGTGCAAGAGACCCAGTACTTC
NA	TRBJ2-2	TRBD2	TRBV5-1	CASKERGNTGELFF	TGCGCCAGCAAAGAGCGGGGAAACACCGGGGAGCTGTTTTTT
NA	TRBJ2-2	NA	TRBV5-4	CASSSTGRDLTTGELFF	TGTGCCAGCAGCTCCACCGGGCGGGATCTAACAACCGGGGAGCTGTTTTTT
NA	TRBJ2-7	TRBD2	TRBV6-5	CASSSPGGQTYEQYF	TGTGCCAGCAGTTCCCCGGGGGGTCAGACTTACGAGCAGTACTTC
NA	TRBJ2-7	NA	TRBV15	CATRTSEGYEQYF	TGTGCCACCCGGACTTCTGAGGGCTACGAGCAGTACTTC
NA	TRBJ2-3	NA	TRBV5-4	CASSLEVEDTQYF	TGTGCCAGCAGCTTGGAGGTGGAGGATACGCAGTATTTT
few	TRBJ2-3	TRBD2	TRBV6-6	CATGGGRRDTQYF	TGTGCCACCGGAGGCGGGAGAAGAGATACGCAGTATTTT
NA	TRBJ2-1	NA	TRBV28	CASGGAGLQFF	TGTGCCAGCGGGGGAGCGGGTTTGCAGTTCTTC
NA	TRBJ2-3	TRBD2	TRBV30	CAWDRTSGGLDTQYF	TGTGCCTGGGACCGGACTAGCGGGGGCTTAGATACGCAGTATTTT